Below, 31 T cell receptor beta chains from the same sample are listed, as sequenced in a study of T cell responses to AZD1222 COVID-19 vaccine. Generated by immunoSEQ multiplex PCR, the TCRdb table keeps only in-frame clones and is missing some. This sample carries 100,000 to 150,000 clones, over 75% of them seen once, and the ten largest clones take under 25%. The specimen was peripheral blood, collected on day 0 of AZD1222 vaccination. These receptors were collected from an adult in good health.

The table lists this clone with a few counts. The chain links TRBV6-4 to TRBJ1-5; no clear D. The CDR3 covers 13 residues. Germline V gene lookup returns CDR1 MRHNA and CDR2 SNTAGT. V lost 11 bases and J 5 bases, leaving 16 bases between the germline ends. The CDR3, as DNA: TGTGCCCCCCCGGAGGCTCTCGATCAGCCCCAGCATTTT. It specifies CAPPEALDQPQHF.

CDR3 DNA sequence: TGTGCCAGCAGCTTACCCTATGGGGATGAGCAGTTCTTC. Its translation is CASSLPYGDEQFF. This sequence joins TRBV7-2 and TRBJ2-1; D unclear. Trimming stripped 2 bases from V and 8 bases from J, with 10 bases between. The CDR3 is made up of 13 amino acids. Germline V gene lookup returns CDR1 SGHTA and CDR2 FQGNSA.

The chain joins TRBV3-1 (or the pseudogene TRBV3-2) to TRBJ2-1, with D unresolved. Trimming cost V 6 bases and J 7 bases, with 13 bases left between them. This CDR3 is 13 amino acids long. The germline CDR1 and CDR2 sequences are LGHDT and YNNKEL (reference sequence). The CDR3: CASRDPGVNEQFF. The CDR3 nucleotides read TGTGCCAGCAGAGATCCCGGAGTTAATGAGCAGTTCTTC.

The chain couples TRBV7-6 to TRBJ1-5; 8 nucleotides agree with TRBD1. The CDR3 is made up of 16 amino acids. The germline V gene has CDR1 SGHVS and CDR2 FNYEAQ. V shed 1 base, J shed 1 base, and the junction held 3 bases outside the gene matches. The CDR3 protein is CASSLDRGESNQPQHF. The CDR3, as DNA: TGTGCCAGCAGCTTAGACAGGGGGGAAAGCAATCAGCCCCAGCATTTT.

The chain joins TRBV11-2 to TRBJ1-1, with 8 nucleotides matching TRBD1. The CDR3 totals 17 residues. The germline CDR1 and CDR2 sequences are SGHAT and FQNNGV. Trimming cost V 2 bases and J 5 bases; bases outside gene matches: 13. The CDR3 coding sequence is TGTGCCAGCAGCTTACACCGGACAGGGACGAACGGGACTGAAGCTTTCTTT. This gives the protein CASSLHRTGTNGTEAFF.

CDR3 residues: CASSLESRPGYTF. CDR3 nucleotides: TGTGCCAGCAGCCTAGAGAGTCGCCCTGGCTACACCTTC. The rearrangement uses TRBV7-8 and TRBJ1-2; unclear D gene. Trimming pared 5 bases from V and 7 bases from J, leaving 14 bases between. CDR1 is SGHVS and CDR2 is FQNEAQ in the germline V gene. The CDR3 covers 13 residues.

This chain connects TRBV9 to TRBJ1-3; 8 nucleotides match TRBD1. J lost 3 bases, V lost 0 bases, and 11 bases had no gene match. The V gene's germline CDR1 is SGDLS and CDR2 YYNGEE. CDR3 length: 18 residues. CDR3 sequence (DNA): TGTGCCAGCAGCGTAGGAAGCGCAGGGGGCTACCTTGGAAACACCATATATTTT. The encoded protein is CASSVGSAGGYLGNTIYF.

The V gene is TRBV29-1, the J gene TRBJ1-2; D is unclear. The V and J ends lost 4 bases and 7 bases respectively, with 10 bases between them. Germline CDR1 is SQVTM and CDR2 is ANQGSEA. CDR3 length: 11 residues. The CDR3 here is CSVGQSGGYTF. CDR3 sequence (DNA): TGCAGCGTTGGGCAAAGTGGTGGCTACACCTTC.

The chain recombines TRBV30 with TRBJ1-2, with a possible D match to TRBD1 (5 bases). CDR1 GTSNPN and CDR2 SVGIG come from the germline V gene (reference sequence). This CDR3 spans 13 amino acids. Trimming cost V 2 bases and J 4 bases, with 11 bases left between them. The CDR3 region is CAWSPPGGYGYTF. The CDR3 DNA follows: TGTGCCTGGAGTCCTCCGGGGGGCTATGGCTACACCTTC.

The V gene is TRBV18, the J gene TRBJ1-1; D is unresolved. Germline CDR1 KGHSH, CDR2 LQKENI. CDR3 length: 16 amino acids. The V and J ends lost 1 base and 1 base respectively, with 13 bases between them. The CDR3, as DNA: TGTGCCAGCTCACCACAGCCCCAGTGGACGAACACTGAAGCTTTCTTT. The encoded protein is CASSPQPQWTNTEAFF.

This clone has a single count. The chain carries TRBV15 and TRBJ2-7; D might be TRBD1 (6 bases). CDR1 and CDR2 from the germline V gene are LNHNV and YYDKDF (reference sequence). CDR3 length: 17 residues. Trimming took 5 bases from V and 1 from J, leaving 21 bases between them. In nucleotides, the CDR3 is TGTGCCACCAGCCAGGACGCGGCAGGGGTAGGATCCTACGAGCAGTACTTC. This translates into CATSQDAAGVGSYEQYF.

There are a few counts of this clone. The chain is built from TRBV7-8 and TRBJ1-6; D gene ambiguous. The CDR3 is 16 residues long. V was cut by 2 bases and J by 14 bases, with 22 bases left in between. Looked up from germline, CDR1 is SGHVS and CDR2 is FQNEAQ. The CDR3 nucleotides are TGTGCCAGCAGCTTACGGCCCGTCGGATTCCAGTCGGCCCTCCACTTT. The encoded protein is CASSLRPVGFQSALHF.

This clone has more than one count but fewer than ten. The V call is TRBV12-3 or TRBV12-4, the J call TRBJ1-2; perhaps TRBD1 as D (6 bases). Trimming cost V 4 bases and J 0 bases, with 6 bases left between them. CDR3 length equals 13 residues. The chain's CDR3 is CASSWTANYGYTF. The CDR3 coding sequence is TGTGCCAGCAGTTGGACAGCTAACTATGGCTACACCTTC.

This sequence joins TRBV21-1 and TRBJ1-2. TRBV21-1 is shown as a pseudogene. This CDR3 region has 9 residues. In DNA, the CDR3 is TGTGCCATCTTGAGGGGGGACACCTTC. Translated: CAILRGDTF.

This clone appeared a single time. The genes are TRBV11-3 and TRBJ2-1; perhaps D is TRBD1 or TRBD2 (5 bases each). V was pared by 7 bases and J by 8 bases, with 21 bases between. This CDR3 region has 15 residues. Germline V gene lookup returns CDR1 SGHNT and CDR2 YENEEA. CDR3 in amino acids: CASTKPGPARDEQFF. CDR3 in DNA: TGTGCCAGCACCAAACCGGGGCCGGCAAGGGATGAGCAGTTCTTC.

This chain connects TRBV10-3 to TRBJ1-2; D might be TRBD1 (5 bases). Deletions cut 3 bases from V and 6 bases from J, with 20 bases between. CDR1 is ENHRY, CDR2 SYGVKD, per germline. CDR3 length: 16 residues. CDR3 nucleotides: TGTGCCATCAGTGATGCTGGAGGAGGGACGGCTAATGGCTACACCTTC. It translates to CAISDAGGGTANGYTF.

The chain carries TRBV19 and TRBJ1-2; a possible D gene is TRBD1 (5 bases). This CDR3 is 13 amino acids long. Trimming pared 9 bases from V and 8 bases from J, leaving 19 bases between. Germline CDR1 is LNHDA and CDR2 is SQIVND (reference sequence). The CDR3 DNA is TGTGCCAGCCTTACCGGGACGGCGGACGGCTACACCTTC. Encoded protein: CASLTGTADGYTF.

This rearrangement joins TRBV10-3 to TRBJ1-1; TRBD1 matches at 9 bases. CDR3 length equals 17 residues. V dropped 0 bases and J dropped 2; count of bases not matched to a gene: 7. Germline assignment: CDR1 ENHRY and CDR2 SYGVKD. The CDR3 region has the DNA TGTGCCATCAGTGAGTCGGACGGGACAGGGTTAAACACTGAAGCTTTCTTT. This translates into CAISESDGTGLNTEAFF.

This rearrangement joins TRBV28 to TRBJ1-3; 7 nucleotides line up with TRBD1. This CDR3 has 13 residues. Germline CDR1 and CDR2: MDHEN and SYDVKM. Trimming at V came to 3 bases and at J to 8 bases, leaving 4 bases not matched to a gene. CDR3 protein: CASSFGRGDTIYF. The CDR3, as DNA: TGTGCCAGCAGTTTCGGCAGGGGGGACACCATATATTTT.

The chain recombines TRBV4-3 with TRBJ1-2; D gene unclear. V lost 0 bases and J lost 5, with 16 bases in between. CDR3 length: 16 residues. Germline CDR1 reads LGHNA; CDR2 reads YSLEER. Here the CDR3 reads CASSQESLGIGYGYTF. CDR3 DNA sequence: TGCGCCAGCAGCCAAGAGTCATTGGGGATTGGGTATGGCTACACCTTC.

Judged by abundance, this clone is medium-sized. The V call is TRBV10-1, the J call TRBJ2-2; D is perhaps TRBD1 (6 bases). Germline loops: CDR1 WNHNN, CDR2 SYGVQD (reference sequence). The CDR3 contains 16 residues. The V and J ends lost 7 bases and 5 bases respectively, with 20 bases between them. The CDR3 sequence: CASTQENRARTGELFF. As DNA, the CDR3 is TGCGCCAGCACCCAAGAAAACAGGGCGCGAACCGGGGAGCTGTTTTTT.

CDR3 sequence reads: CASSIWTAEKLFF. DNA of the CDR3: TGTGCCAGTAGTATATGGACAGCTGAAAAACTGTTTTTT. The rearrangement joins TRBV19 to TRBJ1-4, with D possibly being TRBD1 (6 bases). This CDR3 spans 13 amino acids. V lost 2 bases to trimming and J lost 7 bases, with 8 bases between them. Germline V gene lookup returns CDR1 LNHDA and CDR2 SQIVND (reference sequence).

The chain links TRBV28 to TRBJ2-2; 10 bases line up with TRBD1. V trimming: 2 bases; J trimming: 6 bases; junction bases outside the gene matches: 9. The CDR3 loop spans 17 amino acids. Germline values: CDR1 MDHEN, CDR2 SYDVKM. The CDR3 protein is CASSLIQDRGLAGELFF. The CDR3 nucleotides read TGTGCCAGCAGTTTAATCCAGGACAGGGGGTTGGCCGGGGAGCTGTTTTTT.

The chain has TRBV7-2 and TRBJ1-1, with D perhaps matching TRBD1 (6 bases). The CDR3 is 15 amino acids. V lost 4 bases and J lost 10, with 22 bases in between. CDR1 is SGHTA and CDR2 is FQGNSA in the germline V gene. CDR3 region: CASSSQQGRFDVAFF. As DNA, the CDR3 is TGTGCCAGCAGCTCTCAACAGGGCCGTTTCGATGTAGCTTTCTTT.

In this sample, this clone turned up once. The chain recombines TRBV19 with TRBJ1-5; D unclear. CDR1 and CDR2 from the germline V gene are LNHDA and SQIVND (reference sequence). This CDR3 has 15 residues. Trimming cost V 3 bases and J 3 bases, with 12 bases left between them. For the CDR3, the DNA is TGTGCCAGTAGTATCAGGCGGTACGACAATCAGCCCCAGCATTTT. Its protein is CASSIRRYDNQPQHF.

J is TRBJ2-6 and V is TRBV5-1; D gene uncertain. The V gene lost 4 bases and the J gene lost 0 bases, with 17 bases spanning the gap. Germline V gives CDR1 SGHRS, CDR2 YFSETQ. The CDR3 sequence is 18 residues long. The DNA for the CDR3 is TGCGCCAGCAGCCAAAGTGGGGTGGGTGGCTCTGGGGCCAACGTCCTGACTTTC. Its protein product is CASSQSGVGGSGANVLTF.

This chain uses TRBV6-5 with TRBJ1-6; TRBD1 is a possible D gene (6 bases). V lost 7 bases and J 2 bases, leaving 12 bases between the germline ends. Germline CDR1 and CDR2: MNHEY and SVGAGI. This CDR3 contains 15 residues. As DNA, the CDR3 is TGTGCCAGCAACAAACAGGGCCCCTATAATTCACCCCTCCACTTT. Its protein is CASNKQGPYNSPLHF.

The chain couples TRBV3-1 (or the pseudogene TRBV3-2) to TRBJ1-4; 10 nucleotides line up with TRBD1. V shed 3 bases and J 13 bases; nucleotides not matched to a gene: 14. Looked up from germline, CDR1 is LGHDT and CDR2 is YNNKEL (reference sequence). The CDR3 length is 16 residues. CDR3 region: CASSHSRDRGLGGLFF. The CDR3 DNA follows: TGTGCCAGCAGCCACAGTAGGGACAGGGGCCTGGGGGGACTGTTTTTT.

DNA of the CDR3: TGTGCCAGCAGCCCGCAGGGTGAGGACACTGAAGCTTTCTTT. Residues: CASSPQGEDTEAFF. The chain recombines TRBV3-1 (or the pseudogene TRBV3-2) with TRBJ1-1; D possibly corresponds to TRBD1 (5 bases). There are 14 residues in the CDR3. The V gene lost 4 bases and the J gene lost 3 bases, with 12 bases spanning the gap. CDR1 and CDR2 from the germline V gene are LGHDT and YNNKEL (reference sequence).

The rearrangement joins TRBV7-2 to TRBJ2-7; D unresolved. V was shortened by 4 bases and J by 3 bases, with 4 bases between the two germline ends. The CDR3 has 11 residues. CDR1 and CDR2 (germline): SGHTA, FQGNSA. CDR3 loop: CASSYYYEQYF. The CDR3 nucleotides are TGTGCCAGCAGCTACTACTACGAGCAGTACTTC. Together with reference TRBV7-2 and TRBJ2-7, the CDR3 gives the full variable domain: GAGVSQSPSNKVTEKGKDVELRCDPISGHTALYWYRQSLGQGLEFLIYFQGNSAPDKSGLPSDRFSAERTGGSVSTLTIQRTQQEDSAVYLCASSYYYEQYFGPGTRLTVT.

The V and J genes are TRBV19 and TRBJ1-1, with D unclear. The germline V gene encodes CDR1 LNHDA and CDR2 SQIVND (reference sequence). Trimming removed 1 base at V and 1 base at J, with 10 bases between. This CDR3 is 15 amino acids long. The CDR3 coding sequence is TGTGCCAGTAGTATAGTTCAGGCGCCGAACACTGAAGCTTTCTTT. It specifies CASSIVQAPNTEAFF.